This TCR beta chain was captured by sequencing in a study of shared clonotypes between healthy human individuals. Broader study findings: It was only blood that was sampled, and tissue repertoires likely differ.

On this clone: Its target is not known.

The J segment lost 2 bases and the V segment lost 5 bases, leaving 9 bases of the junction unmatched. The CDR3 has 15 amino acids. From germline, CDR1 is SGHNT and CDR2 YYREEE (reference sequence). Sequenced by immunoSEQ multiplex PCR; TCRdb stores in-frame clones only, minus some. The data hold about 2.4 million clones, with approximately 94% observed a single time. The V gene is TRBV5-4, the J gene TRBJ1-2; 7 bases agree with TRBD1. This sequence was found in a man between 18 and 29 years old in good health. The sample consisted of naive CD4+ T cells sorted from blood. Subset here: CD45RA+ positively selected. CDR3 sequence reads: CASRNPGGENYGYTF. The CDR3 DNA follows: TGTGCCAGCAGGAATCCAGGGGGTGAAAACTATGGCTACACCTTC. Full variable domain (outside the CDR3, taken from reference TRBV5-4 and TRBJ1-2): ETGVTQSPTHLIKTRGQQVTLRCSSQSGHNTVSWYQQALGQGPQFIFQYYREEENGRGNFPPRFSGLQFPNYSSELNVNALELDDSALYLCASRNPGGENYGYTFGSGTRLTVV.